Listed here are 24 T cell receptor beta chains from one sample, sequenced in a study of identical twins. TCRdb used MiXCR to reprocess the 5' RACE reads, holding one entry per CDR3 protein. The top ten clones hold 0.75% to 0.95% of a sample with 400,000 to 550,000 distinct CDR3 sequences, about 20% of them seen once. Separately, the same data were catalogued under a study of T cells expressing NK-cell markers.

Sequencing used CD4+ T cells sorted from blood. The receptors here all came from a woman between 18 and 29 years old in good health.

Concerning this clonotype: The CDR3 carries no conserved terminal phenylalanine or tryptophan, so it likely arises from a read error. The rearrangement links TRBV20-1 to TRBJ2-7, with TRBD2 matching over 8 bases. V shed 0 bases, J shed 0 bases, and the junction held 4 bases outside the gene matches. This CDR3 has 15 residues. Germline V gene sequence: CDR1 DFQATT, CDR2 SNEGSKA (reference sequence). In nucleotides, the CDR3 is TGCAGTGCTAGAGACCTACTAGCGGTCTCCTACGAGCAGTACTGC. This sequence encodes CSARDLLAVSYEQYC.

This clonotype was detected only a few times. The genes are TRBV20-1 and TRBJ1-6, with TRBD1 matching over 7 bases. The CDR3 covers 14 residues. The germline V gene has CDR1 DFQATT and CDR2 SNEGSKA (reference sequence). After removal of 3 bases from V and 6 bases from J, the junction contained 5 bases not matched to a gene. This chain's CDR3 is CSARQGGANSPLHF. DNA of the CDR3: TGCAGTGCTAGGCAGGGGGGTGCTAATTCACCCCTCCACTTT.

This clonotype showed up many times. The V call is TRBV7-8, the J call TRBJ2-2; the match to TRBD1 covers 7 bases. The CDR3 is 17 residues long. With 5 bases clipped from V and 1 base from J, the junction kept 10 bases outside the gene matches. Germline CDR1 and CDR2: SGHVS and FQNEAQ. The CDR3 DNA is TGTGCCAGCAGCCCGTCCGGACAGGCCTTGAACACCGGGGAGCTGTTTTTT. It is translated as CASSPSGQALNTGELFF.

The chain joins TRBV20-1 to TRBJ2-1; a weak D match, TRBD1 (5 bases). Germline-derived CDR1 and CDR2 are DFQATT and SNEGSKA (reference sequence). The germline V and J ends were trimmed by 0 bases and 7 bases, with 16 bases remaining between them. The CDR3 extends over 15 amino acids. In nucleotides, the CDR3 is TGCAGTGCTAGAGAGAAAAGGGAAGGGGTGAATGAGCAGTTCTTC. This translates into CSAREKREGVNEQFF.

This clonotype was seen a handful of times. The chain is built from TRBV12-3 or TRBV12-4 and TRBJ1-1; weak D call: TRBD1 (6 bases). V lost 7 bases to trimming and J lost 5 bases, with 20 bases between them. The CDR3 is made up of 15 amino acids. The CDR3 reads CASTLRGGAGTEAFF. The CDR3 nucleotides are TGTGCCAGCACCTTACGGGGGGGCGCGGGAACTGAAGCTTTCTTT.

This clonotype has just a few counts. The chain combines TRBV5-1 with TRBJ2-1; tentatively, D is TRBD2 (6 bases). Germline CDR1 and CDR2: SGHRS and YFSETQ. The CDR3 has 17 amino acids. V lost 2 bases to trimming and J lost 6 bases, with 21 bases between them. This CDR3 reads CASSFIGFRGSPNEQFF. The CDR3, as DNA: TGCGCCAGCAGCTTTATAGGGTTCCGGGGGTCCCCCAATGAGCAGTTCTTC.

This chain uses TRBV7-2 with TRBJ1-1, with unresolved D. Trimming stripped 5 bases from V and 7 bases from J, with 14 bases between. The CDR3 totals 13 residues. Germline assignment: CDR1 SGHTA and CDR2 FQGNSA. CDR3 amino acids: CASSMREAHEAFF. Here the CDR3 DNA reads TGTGCCAGCAGCATGAGAGAGGCCCATGAAGCTTTCTTT.

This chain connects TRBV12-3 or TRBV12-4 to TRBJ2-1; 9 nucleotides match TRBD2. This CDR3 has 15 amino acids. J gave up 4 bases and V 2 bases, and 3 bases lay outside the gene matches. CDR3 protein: CASSLSLAGYNEQFF. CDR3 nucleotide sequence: TGTGCCAGCAGTTTATCGCTAGCGGGGTACAATGAGCAGTTCTTC.

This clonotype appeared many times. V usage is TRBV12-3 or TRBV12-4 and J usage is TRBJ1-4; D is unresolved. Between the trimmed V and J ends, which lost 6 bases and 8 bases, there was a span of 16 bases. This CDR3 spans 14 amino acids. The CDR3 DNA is TGTGCCAGCAGACGAATTGATACGAGAGAAAAACTGTTTTTT. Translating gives CASRRIDTREKLFF.

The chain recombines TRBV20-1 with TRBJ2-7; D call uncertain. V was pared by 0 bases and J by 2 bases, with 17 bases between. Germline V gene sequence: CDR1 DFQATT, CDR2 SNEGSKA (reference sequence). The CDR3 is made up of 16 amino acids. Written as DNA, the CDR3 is TGCAGTGCTAGAGATCTTGGCAGCCCAATTCCCTACGAGCAGTACTTC. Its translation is CSARDLGSPIPYEQYF.

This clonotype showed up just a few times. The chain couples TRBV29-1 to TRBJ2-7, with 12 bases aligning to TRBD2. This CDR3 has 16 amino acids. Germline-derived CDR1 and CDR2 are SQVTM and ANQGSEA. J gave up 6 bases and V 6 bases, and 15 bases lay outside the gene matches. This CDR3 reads CSVAATQLAGGGEQYF. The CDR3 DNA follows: TGCAGCGTAGCCGCAACCCAACTAGCGGGAGGAGGCGAGCAGTACTTC.

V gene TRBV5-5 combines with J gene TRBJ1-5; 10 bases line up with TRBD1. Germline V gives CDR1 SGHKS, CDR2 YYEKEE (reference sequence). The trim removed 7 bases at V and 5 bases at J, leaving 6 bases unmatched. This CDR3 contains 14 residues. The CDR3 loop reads CASCRDRGDQPQHF. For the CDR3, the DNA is TGTGCCAGCTGCAGGGACAGGGGTGATCAGCCCCAGCATTTT.

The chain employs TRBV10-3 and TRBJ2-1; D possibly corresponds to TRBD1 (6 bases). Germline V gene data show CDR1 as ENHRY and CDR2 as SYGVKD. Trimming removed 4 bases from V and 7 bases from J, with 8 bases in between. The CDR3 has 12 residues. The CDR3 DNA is TGTGCCATCAGTGTCCAGGGGAATGAGCAGTTCTTC. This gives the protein CAISVQGNEQFF.

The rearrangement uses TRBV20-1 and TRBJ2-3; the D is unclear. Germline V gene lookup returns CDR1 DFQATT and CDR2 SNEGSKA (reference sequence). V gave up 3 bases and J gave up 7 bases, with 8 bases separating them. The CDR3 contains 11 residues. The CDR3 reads CSASMGYTQYF. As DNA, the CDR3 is TGCAGTGCTAGCATGGGGTATACGCAGTATTTT.

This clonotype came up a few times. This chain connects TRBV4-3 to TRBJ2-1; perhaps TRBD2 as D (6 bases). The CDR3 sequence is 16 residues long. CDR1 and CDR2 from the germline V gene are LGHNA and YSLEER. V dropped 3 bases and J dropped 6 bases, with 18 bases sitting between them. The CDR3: CASSHAGTRGVNEQFF. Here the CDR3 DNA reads TGCGCCAGCAGCCATGCCGGGACTCGAGGGGTCAATGAGCAGTTCTTC.

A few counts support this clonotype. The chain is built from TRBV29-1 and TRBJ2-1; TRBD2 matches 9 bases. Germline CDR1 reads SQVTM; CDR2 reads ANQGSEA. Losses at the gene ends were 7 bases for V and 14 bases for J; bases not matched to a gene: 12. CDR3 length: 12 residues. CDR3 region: CSALRAGGMEFF. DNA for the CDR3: TGCAGCGCTTTGAGGGCGGGGGGGATGGAGTTCTTC.

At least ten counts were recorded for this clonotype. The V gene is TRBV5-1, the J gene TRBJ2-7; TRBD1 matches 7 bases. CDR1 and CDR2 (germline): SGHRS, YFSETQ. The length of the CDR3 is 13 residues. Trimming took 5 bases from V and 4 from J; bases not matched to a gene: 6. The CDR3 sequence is CASSIGQEYEQYF. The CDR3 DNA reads TGCGCCAGCAGTATCGGACAGGAATACGAGCAGTACTTC.

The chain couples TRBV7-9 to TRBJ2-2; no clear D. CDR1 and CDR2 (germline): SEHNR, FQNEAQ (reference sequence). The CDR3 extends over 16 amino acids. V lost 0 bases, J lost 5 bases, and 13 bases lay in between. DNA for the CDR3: TGTGCCAGCAGCTTAGCCTTCAGACCAGCGACCGGGGAGCTGTTTTTT. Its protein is CASSLAFRPATGELFF. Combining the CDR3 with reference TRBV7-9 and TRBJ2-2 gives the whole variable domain DTGVSQNPRHKITKRGQNVTFRCDPISEHNRLYWYRQTLGQGPEFLTYFQNEAQLEKSRLLSDRFSAERPKGSFSTLEIQRTEQGDSAMYLCASSLAFRPATGELFFGEGSRLTVL.

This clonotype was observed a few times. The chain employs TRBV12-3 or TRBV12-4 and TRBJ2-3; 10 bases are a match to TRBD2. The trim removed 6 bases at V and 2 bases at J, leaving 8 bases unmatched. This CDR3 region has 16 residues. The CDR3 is CASRRVLAGFTDTQYF. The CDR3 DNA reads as TGTGCCAGCAGAAGGGTACTAGCGGGGTTCACAGATACGCAGTATTTT.

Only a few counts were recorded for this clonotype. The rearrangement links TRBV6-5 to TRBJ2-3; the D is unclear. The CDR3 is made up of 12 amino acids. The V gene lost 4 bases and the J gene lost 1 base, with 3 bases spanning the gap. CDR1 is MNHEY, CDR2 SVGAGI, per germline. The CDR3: CASSWCTDTQYF. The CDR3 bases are TGTGCCAGCAGTTGGTGCACAGATACGCAGTATTTT.

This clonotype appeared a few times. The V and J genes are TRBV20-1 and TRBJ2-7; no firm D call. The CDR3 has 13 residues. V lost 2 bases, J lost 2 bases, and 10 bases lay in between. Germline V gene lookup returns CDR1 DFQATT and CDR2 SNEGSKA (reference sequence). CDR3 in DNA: TGCAGTGCTAGAACGGCCGCCACCTACGAGCAGTACTTC. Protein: CSARTAATYEQYF.

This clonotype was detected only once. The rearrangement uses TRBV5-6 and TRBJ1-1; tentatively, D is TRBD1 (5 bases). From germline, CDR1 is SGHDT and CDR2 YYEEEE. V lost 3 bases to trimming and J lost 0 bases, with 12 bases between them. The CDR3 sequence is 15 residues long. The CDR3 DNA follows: TGTGCCAGCAGCTATGACAGCGGGTTGAACACTGAAGCTTTCTTT. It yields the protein CASSYDSGLNTEAFF.

The DNA for the CDR3 is TGTGCCAGCACTCGGGACATCCAGCCCCAGCATTTT. This codes for CASTRDIQPQHF. The V and J genes are TRBV12-3 or TRBV12-4 and TRBJ1-5, with a tentative D call TRBD1 (6 bases). CDR3 size: 12 residues. Trimming removed 7 bases at V and 7 bases at J, with 11 bases between.

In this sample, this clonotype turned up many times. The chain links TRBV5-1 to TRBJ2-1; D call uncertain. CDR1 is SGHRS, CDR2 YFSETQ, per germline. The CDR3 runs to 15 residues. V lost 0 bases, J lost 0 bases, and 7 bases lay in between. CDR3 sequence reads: CASSLDSSSYNEQFF. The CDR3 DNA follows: TGCGCCAGCAGCTTGGACAGTAGCTCCTACAATGAGCAGTTCTTC.